The 13 T cell receptor beta chains below all came from one sample that was sequenced in a study of T-cell reconstitution after alpha-beta-depleted transplantation in children. Preparing the TCRbeta library involved the use of unique molecular identifiers. From the PCR reads, TCRdb called clonotypes with MiXCR, one entry per CDR3 protein. The table has some 80,000 distinct CDR3 sequences, around a sixth seen once. The sample in question was PBMCs, mostly from graft donor cells, obtained 360 days after TCRalphabeta/CD19-depleted stem cell transplant. These receptors were obtained from a male patient aged 2-9 years who had a stem cell transplant for acute lymphoblastic leukemia, so the T cells may come from the graft donor.

This chain joins TRBV11-2 and TRBJ2-1; tentatively, D is TRBD1 (5 bases). This CDR3 has 15 residues. CDR1 SGHAT and CDR2 FQNNGV come from the germline V gene. V lost 2 bases, J lost 0 bases, and 8 bases lay in between. The CDR3 DNA follows: TGTGCCAGCAGCTTAAATAGGGGCTCCTACAATGAGCAGTTCTTC. Translation: CASSLNRGSYNEQFF.

The genes are TRBV12-3 or TRBV12-4 and TRBJ1-2; D gene unclear. The V and J ends lost 6 bases and 7 bases respectively, with 9 bases between them. The CDR3 has 11 amino acids. This CDR3 is CASSPAAGYTF. The CDR3 nucleotides read TGTGCCAGCAGCCCGGCGGCTGGCTACACCTTC.

Remarks on this clonotype: A much larger clone sits a single nucleotide away, making a read error possible. The conserved closing phenylalanine or tryptophan is absent in this CDR3, likely reflecting a read error. The chain has TRBV12-3 or TRBV12-4 and TRBJ2-7; TRBD1 matches 7 bases. Germline trimming cut 6 bases from V and 2 bases from J; bases unmatched to any gene: 4. There are 13 residues in the CDR3. The CDR3 sequence: CASSRQGAYEQYL. The CDR3, as DNA: TGTGCCAGCAGCCGACAGGGAGCCTACGAGCAGTACTTA.

This clonotype appeared many times. This chain uses TRBV5-1 with TRBJ2-3; 7 bases are shared with TRBD2. The CDR3 is 15 residues long. CDR1 and CDR2 (germline): SGHRS, YFSETQ. The trim removed 5 bases at V and 1 base at J, leaving 7 bases unmatched. The chain's CDR3 is CASRRAGWGTDTQYF. CDR3 in DNA: TGCGCCAGCAGACGAGCGGGATGGGGCACAGATACGCAGTATTTT.

V and J are TRBV5-1 and TRBJ2-6; 11 nucleotides agree with TRBD2. Germline trimming cut 0 bases from V and 0 bases from J; bases unmatched to any gene: 2. The CDR3 runs to 18 residues. The germline CDR1 and CDR2 sequences are SGHRS and YFSETQ. This CDR3 is CASSLGLAGFSGANVLTF. CDR3 in DNA: TGCGCCAGCAGCTTGGGACTAGCGGGGTTCTCTGGGGCCAACGTCCTGACTTTC.

The table lists this clonotype with a few counts. The V call is TRBV4-1, the J call TRBJ1-2; a possible D gene is TRBD1 (5 bases). Germline loops: CDR1 MGHRA, CDR2 YSYEKL. CDR3 length: 15 amino acids. V was trimmed by 1 base and J by 2 bases, leaving 11 bases between them. The CDR3 here is CASSQGSGGNYGYTF. The DNA for the CDR3 is TGCGCCAGCAGCCAAGGGTCCGGGGGGAACTATGGCTACACCTTC.

This rearrangement joins TRBV12-3 or TRBV12-4 to TRBJ2-1; 7 bases are a match to TRBD1. This CDR3 has 16 residues. The V gene end was trimmed by 7 bases and the J gene end by 3 bases; junction bases not matched to a gene: 12. CDR3 sequence: CASTSRGRGYYNEQFF. CDR3 DNA sequence: TGTGCCAGCACCTCTCGGGGCAGGGGGTACTACAATGAGCAGTTCTTC.

The chain is built from TRBV10-3 and TRBJ2-2; possible D gene TRBD1, 5 bases. CDR1 is ENHRY and CDR2 is SYGVKD in the germline V gene. The CDR3 length is 15 residues. V lost 6 bases and J 0 bases, leaving 11 bases between the germline ends. CDR3 residues: CAISFDSPNTGELFF. CDR3 nucleotide sequence: TGTGCCATCAGCTTCGACAGTCCGAACACCGGGGAGCTGTTTTTT.

This clonotype was observed a few times. The V call is TRBV29-1, the J call TRBJ2-2, with unresolved D. CDR1 is SQVTM and CDR2 is ANQGSEA in the germline V gene. V lost 7 bases and J lost 1, with 13 bases in between. This CDR3 has 14 amino acids. This CDR3 is CSAGRNLNTGELFF. The CDR3 nucleotides read TGCAGCGCCGGACGGAATTTGAACACCGGGGAGCTGTTTTTT.

DNA of the CDR3: TGTGCCAGCTCACCCCAGGGGGCGGGTGAGCAGTACTTC. As protein: CASSPQGAGEQYF. V is TRBV18 and J is TRBJ2-7, with 8 positions matching TRBD1. Germline loops: CDR1 KGHSH, CDR2 LQKENI. The V gene end was trimmed by 3 bases and the J gene end by 7 bases; junction bases not matched to a gene: 5. This CDR3 region has 13 residues.

The rearrangement uses TRBV11-1 and TRBJ2-2; D call uncertain. The CDR3 contains 19 residues. With 4 bases removed from V and 0 bases from J, the gap between germline ends came to 21 bases. Germline values: CDR1 SGHAT, CDR2 FQDESV (reference sequence). The CDR3, as DNA: TGTGCCAGCAGCTCACATCGACCCCTACTAAAGCCGAACACCGGGGAGCTGTTTTTT. Translation gives CASSSHRPLLKPNTGELFF.

This chain joins TRBV7-8 and TRBJ2-4, with a weak D call TRBD1 (6 bases). This CDR3 is 15 amino acids long. Per germline, CDR1 SGHVS and CDR2 FQNEAQ. V was shortened by 4 bases and J by 0 bases, with 10 bases between the two germline ends. CDR3 sequence reads: CASSSWGLAKNIQYF. CDR3 DNA: TGTGCCAGCAGCTCCTGGGGGCTAGCCAAAAACATTCAGTACTTC.

The rearrangement joins TRBV6-5 to TRBJ1-2, with a weak D call TRBD1 (5 bases). Trimming took off 0 bases at V and 5 bases at J, with 13 bases between the two ends. This CDR3 contains 15 residues. In germline, CDR1 is MNHEY, CDR2 SVGAGI. CDR3 loop: CASSYSRDPNYGYTF. The DNA for the CDR3 is TGTGCCAGCAGTTACTCGCGGGACCCAAATTATGGCTACACCTTC.